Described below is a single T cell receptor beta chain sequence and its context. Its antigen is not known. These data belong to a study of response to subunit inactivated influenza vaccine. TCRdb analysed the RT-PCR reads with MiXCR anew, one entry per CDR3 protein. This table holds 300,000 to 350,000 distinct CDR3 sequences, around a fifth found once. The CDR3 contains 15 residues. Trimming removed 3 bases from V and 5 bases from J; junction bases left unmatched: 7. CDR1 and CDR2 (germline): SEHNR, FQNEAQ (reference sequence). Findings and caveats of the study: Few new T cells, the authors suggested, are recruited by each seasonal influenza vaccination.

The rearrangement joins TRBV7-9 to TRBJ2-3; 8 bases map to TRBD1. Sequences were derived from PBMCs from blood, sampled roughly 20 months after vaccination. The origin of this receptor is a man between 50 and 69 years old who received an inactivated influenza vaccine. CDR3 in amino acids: CASSFPGQGLDTQYF. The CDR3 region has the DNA TGTGCCAGCAGCTTCCCCGGACAGGGATTAGATACGCAGTATTTT.